These T cell receptor beta chains were read from a single sample in a study of radiation and T cells in renal cell carcinoma. Sequencing was performed with immunoSEQ multiplex PCR; in TCRdb, only in-frame clones are kept and a portion is missing. Of about 150,000 clones listed, 80% to 90% are singletons. The sequencing here drew on blood, taken from a patient whose treatment included radiotherapy and nephrectomy. The origin of the receptors is a woman aged 45-65 years with renal cell carcinoma. Each CDR3 is given with its conserved first and last residue. The order of the fields is D gene, V gene, J gene, clone size, CDR3 DNA, CDR3 protein. D genes are given only for firm matches. Expanded clones get a size class; other rows say once, few or many, or leave the size out.

D: -; V: TRBV25-1; J: TRBJ1-4; size: -; DNA: TGTGCCAGCAGTGGGACGTGGGCAACTAATGAAAAACTGTTTTTT; CDR3: CASSGTWATNEKLFF
D: TRBD2; V: TRBV5-4; J: TRBJ2-7; size: -; DNA: TGTGCCAGCAGCAAAGGCACTAGCGGATCCCCCTACGAGCAGTACTTC; CDR3: CASSKGTSGSPYEQYF
D: -; V: TRBV29-1; J: TRBJ2-3; size: -; DNA: TGCAGCGTTGAGGAGGGTGATACGCAGTATTTT; CDR3: CSVEEGDTQYF
D: TRBD2; V: TRBV4-3; J: TRBJ2-1; size: once; DNA: TGCGCCAGCAGCCAAGAAATGGCTAGCGGAAACAATGAGCAGTTCTTC; CDR3: CASSQEMASGNNEQFF
D: -; V: TRBV7-6; J: TRBJ2-1; size: -; DNA: TGTGCCAGCAGCTTAGAGTCGGCAGGGGCCCACAATGAGCAGTTCTTC; CDR3: CASSLESAGAHNEQFF
D: TRBD1; V: TRBV19; J: TRBJ1-3; size: -; DNA: TGTGCCAGCACTCAGGGGGCGGGAAACACCATATATTTT; CDR3: CASTQGAGNTIYF
D: TRBD1; V: TRBV7-2; J: TRBJ1-6; size: -; DNA: TGTGCCAGCAGCACCCACGGGACAGAATCACCCCTCCACTTT; CDR3: CASSTHGTESPLHF
D: -; V: TRBV12-5; J: TRBJ1-2; size: -; DNA: TGTGCTAGTGGTACTACCGATGACTATGGCTACACCTTC; CDR3: CASGTTDDYGYTF
D: TRBD2; V: TRBV5-1; J: TRBJ2-5; size: -; DNA: TGCGCCAGCAGCATCGCCGCGGGGGGCCTAGAGACCCAGTACTTC; CDR3: CASSIAAGGLETQYF
D: -; V: TRBV29-1; J: TRBJ1-4; size: -; DNA: TGCAGCGCTCGGGATACAGCGTCGGAAAAACTGTTTTTT; CDR3: CSARDTASEKLFF
D: -; V: TRBV2; J: TRBJ1-3; size: -; DNA: TGTGCCAGCAGTGTATGGGGGCTCGCTGGAAACACCATATATTTT; CDR3: CASSVWGLAGNTIYF
D: -; V: TRBV7-2; J: TRBJ1-3; size: -; DNA: TGTGCCAGCAGCTTAAGGGGCCCCTCTGGAAACACCATATATTTT; CDR3: CASSLRGPSGNTIYF
D: -; V: TRBV7-9; J: TRBJ1-2; size: -; DNA: TGTGCCAGCAGCGTAAACAGGGTAGATGGCTACACCTTC; CDR3: CASSVNRVDGYTF
D: -; V: TRBV11-2; J: TRBJ1-2; size: -; DNA: TGTGCCAGCAGCTTATCCGGGGGGCAGAGCTATGGCTACACCTTC; CDR3: CASSLSGGQSYGYTF
D: TRBD1; V: TRBV19; J: TRBJ2-7; size: once; DNA: TGTGCCAGTAGTATAGGAGCACAGGGGGCCCACGAGCAGTACTTC; CDR3: CASSIGAQGAHEQYF
D: TRBD1; V: TRBV7-8; J: TRBJ2-3; size: -; DNA: TGTGCCAGCAGCTTGATACAGGGGGAGGAAGTCGCAGATACGCAGTATTTT; CDR3: CASSLIQGEEVADTQYF
D: -; V: TRBV21-1; J: TRBJ1-3; size: -; DNA: TGTGCCAGCAGCAAACAGGGGGCGAGGGGAAACACCATATATTTT; CDR3: CASSKQGARGNTIYF
D: TRBD1; V: TRBV5-1; J: TRBJ2-2; size: -; DNA: TGCGCCAGCAGACTTTTCTCCGGGGACAGGGGGGCCGGGGAGCTGTTTTTT; CDR3: CASRLFSGDRGAGELFF
D: TRBD1; V: TRBV5-1; J: TRBJ1-2; size: -; DNA: TGCGCCAGCAGCTCGGGACAGAATGTCTATGGCTACACCTTC; CDR3: CASSSGQNVYGYTF
D: -; V: TRBV11-2; J: TRBJ2-7; size: -; DNA: TGTGCCAGCAGCTTAGATCTCGCTAGCTCCTCCTACGAGCAGTACTTC; CDR3: CASSLDLASSSYEQYF
D: -; V: TRBV2; J: TRBJ1-5; size: -; DNA: TGTGCCAGCTGTGGGAAAGTGAACAATCAGCCCCAGCATTTT; CDR3: CASCGKVNNQPQHF
D: TRBD2; V: TRBV7-2; J: TRBJ2-7; size: -; DNA: TGTGCCAGCAGCTTAGCAGGGGGTCTAGCGGGTTATTCCTACGAGCAGTACTTC; CDR3: CASSLAGGLAGYSYEQYF
D: TRBD1; V: TRBV5-4; J: TRBJ2-7; size: -; DNA: TGTGCCAGCAGCGTAGACAGGGGGCTGTACGAGCAGTACTTC; CDR3: CASSVDRGLYEQYF
D: -; V: TRBV10-2; J: TRBJ2-1; size: -; DNA: TGCGCCAGCAGCGGGGACTCCTACAATGAGCAGTTCTTC; CDR3: CASSGDSYNEQFF
D: -; V: TRBV5-1; J: TRBJ2-7; size: once; DNA: TGCGCCAGCAGAATAATAGCGCAGAGCGGTGAGCAGTACTTC; CDR3: CASRIIAQSGEQYF
D: -; V: TRBV19; J: TRBJ2-5; size: -; DNA: TGTGCCAGTAGTACGGACACTTTAGGGACCCAGTACTTC; CDR3: CASSTDTLGTQYF
D: -; V: TRBV15; J: TRBJ2-3; size: -; DNA: TGTGCCACCAGCAGAGGCCCCCGAGGAGATACGCAGTATTTT; CDR3: CATSRGPRGDTQYF
D: TRBD1; V: TRBV5-6; J: TRBJ2-7; size: -; DNA: TGTGCCAGCAGCTCAATGACAGGGGCCTACGAGCAGTACTTC; CDR3: CASSSMTGAYEQYF
D: TRBD1; V: TRBV19; J: TRBJ2-7; size: -; DNA: TGTGCCAGTTCCGGACAGGGGGAGAGCTCCTACGAGCAGTACTTC; CDR3: CASSGQGESSYEQYF
D: TRBD1; V: TRBV4-3; J: TRBJ2-3; size: -; DNA: TGCGCCAGCAGCCGCAACACAGGGGGCGCCGCAGATACGCAGTATTTT; CDR3: CASSRNTGGAADTQYF
D: TRBD2; V: TRBV14; J: TRBJ2-3; size: -; DNA: TGTGCCAGCAGCCTTCCTAGCGGTACGCAGTATTTT; CDR3: CASSLPSGTQYF
D: -; V: TRBV19; J: TRBJ2-3; size: -; DNA: TGTGCCAGTAGTATGAGGGCTGGGCAAGATACGCAGTATTTT; CDR3: CASSMRAGQDTQYF
D: TRBD1; V: TRBV19; J: TRBJ1-1; size: -; DNA: TGTGCCAGTAGTAGGGGACAGCTGAACACTGAAGCTTTCTTT; CDR3: CASSRGQLNTEAFF
D: -; V: TRBV9; J: TRBJ1-4; size: -; DNA: TGTGCCAGCAGCCCGCTAACTTCCAGTGAAAAACTGTTTTTT; CDR3: CASSPLTSSEKLFF
D: -; V: TRBV7-8; J: TRBJ1-5; size: -; DNA: TGTGCCAGCAGCTTAATGTCAGAAAGCAATCAGCCCCAGCATTTT; CDR3: CASSLMSESNQPQHF
D: TRBD1; V: TRBV18; J: TRBJ2-1; size: -; DNA: TGTGCCAGCTCACCCCGGACAGGGCGGGACAATGAGCAGTTCTTC; CDR3: CASSPRTGRDNEQFF
D: TRBD1; V: TRBV5-1; J: TRBJ1-3; size: -; DNA: TGCGCCAGCAGCCCTGGGACAGGGGGATCTGGAAACACCATATATTTT; CDR3: CASSPGTGGSGNTIYF
D: -; V: TRBV25-1; J: TRBJ1-2; size: -; DNA: TGTGCCAGCAGTGAATATGGGGGGACCGCACCAGGGCTCTACACCTTC; CDR3: CASSEYGGTAPGLYTF
D: TRBD2; V: TRBV19; J: TRBJ2-3; size: -; DNA: TGTGCCAGTAGTACCGCCCCTAGCGGGGGGCACACAGATACGCAGTATTTT; CDR3: CASSTAPSGGHTDTQYF
D: -; V: TRBV19; J: TRBJ1-5; size: -; DNA: TGTGCCAGTATGGATTATAGCAATCAGCCCCAGCATTTT; CDR3: CASMDYSNQPQHF
D: TRBD2; V: TRBV4-1; J: TRBJ2-1; size: -; DNA: TGCGCCAGCAGCCAAGATCGTAGGCTAGCGGGGGGCGGTGAGCAGTTCTTC; CDR3: CASSQDRRLAGGGEQFF
D: TRBD1; V: TRBV7-7; J: TRBJ2-2; size: once; DNA: TGTGCCAGCAGCTCCGGGACAGGGAACACCGGGGAGCTGTTTTTT; CDR3: CASSSGTGNTGELFF
D: -; V: TRBV6-1; J: TRBJ2-4; size: once; DNA: TGTGCCAGCAGTGACCCTCCGGGGGCCCTCAACATTCAGTACTTC; CDR3: CASSDPPGALNIQYF
D: -; V: TRBV6-5; J: TRBJ2-7; size: -; DNA: TGTGCCAGCCAGACTCGGGAGTTCTCCTACGAGCAGTACTTC; CDR3: CASQTREFSYEQYF
D: TRBD1; V: TRBV9; J: TRBJ1-6; size: -; DNA: TGTGCCAGCAGCTCAGGGACAGGGTTTAATTCACCCCTCCACTTT; CDR3: CASSSGTGFNSPLHF
D: -; V: TRBV30; J: TRBJ1-1; size: -; DNA: TGTGCCTGGAGTAGGGACGGAAAGTTTACGAACACTGAAGCTTTCTTT; CDR3: CAWSRDGKFTNTEAFF
D: -; V: TRBV5-6; J: TRBJ2-2; size: -; DNA: TGTGCCAGCAGCTTGGATCCGGTGGGATTTGGGGCCGGGGAGCTGTTTTTT; CDR3: CASSLDPVGFGAGELFF
D: TRBD2; V: TRBV28; J: TRBJ2-7; size: -; DNA: TGTGCCAGCAGTTTACTGCGGGGGAATTCCGAGCAGTACTTC; CDR3: CASSLLRGNSEQYF
D: -; V: TRBV6-1; J: TRBJ1-1; size: -; DNA: TGTGCCAGCAAATCGATCCGGGACAAAGCTTTCTTT; CDR3: CASKSIRDKAFF
D: -; V: TRBV28; J: TRBJ2-5; size: -; DNA: TGTGCCAGCACCCCCTCAAACACGGGGACCCAGTACTTC; CDR3: CASTPSNTGTQYF
D: -; V: TRBV27; J: TRBJ2-7; size: -; DNA: TGTGCCAGCAGCTGGGGCCAGAGCTCCTACGAGCAGTACTTC; CDR3: CASSWGQSSYEQYF
D: -; V: TRBV9; J: TRBJ1-1; size: -; DNA: TGTGCCAGCAGCTCCGGACCCGGTGGAGCTTTCTTT; CDR3: CASSSGPGGAFF
D: -; V: TRBV6-1; J: TRBJ1-1; size: -; DNA: TGTGCCATCAGCCGGGAGGAAACTGAAGCTTTCTTT; CDR3: CAISREETEAFF
D: -; V: TRBV5-4; J: TRBJ2-2; size: -; DNA: TGTGCCAGCACCCCCGATACCGGGGAGCTGTTTTTT; CDR3: CASTPDTGELFF
D: -; V: TRBV7-2; J: TRBJ2-5; size: -; DNA: TGTGCCAGCAGCCCTAAGGTAGAGACCCAGTACTTC; CDR3: CASSPKVETQYF
D: TRBD1; V: TRBV4-3; J: TRBJ1-2; size: -; DNA: TGCGCCAGCAGCCAAGAGGGACAGGGGGTGAACTATGGCTACACCTTC; CDR3: CASSQEGQGVNYGYTF
D: -; V: TRBV9; J: TRBJ1-2; size: -; DNA: TGTGCCAGCAATGGCGACAGCCCGTATGGCTACACCTTC; CDR3: CASNGDSPYGYTF
D: -; V: TRBV7-2; J: TRBJ1-1; size: -; DNA: TGTGCCAGCAGCTATCGGCCTCAAGTGAACACTGAAGCTTTCTTT; CDR3: CASSYRPQVNTEAFF
D: -; V: TRBV5-8; J: TRBJ1-1; size: -; DNA: TGTGCCAGCAGCTTGGAGAGGAACACTGAAGCTTTCTTT; CDR3: CASSLERNTEAFF